The next 25 T cell receptor beta chains were all read from a single sample in a study of identical twins. A single record per CDR3 protein comes from TCRdb applying MiXCR to the 5' RACE reads. The sample includes approximately 600,000 distinct CDR3 sequences, roughly 7.2% of them seen just once. These data were also filed under a second study, of yellow fever vaccine responses in identical twins.

Specimen: PBMCs. The receptor set was obtained from a woman aged 18-29 years in good health.

In this sample, this clonotype turned up a few times. The chain combines TRBV27 with TRBJ2-7; D may match TRBD1 or TRBD2 (6 bases each). The CDR3 has 16 amino acids. Trimming took 1 base from V and 4 from J, leaving 17 bases between them. Germline V gives CDR1 MNHEY, CDR2 SMNVEV (reference sequence). Written as DNA, the CDR3 is TGTGCCAGCAGTTTATTGCCCGGCACGGGGGCATACGAGCAGTACTTC. As protein: CASSLLPGTGAYEQYF.

The V call is TRBV4-1, the J call TRBJ2-6; D is unclear. V lost 1 base and J lost 0, with 10 bases in between. Germline V gene data show CDR1 as MGHRA and CDR2 as YSYEKL. This CDR3 spans 17 amino acids. CDR3 coding DNA: TGCGCCAGCAGCCAAGGGGAAAGGGCCTCTGGGGCCAACGTCCTGACTTTC. It translates to CASSQGERASGANVLTF.

Only a few counts were recorded for this clonotype. The rearrangement joins TRBV5-6 to TRBJ1-1; tentative D call: TRBD1 (5 bases). The CDR3 loop spans 13 amino acids. CDR1 SGHDT and CDR2 YYEEEE come from the germline V gene. V gave up 5 bases and J gave up 7 bases, with 15 bases separating them. The CDR3 spells CASSYIRDLEAFF. In DNA, the CDR3 is TGTGCCAGCAGTTATATCCGGGACCTTGAAGCTTTCTTT.

The V gene is TRBV6-1, the J gene TRBJ2-1; D ambiguous. Trimming removed 5 bases at V and 12 bases at J, with 17 bases between. This CDR3 spans 13 amino acids. The germline V gene has CDR1 MNHNS and CDR2 SASEGT. The CDR3 spells CASSTDVPGGQFF. The CDR3 bases are TGTGCCAGCAGTACGGACGTCCCCGGCGGGCAGTTCTTC.

V is TRBV27 and J is TRBJ2-3; 7 bases line up with TRBD1. The germline V gene encodes CDR1 MNHEY and CDR2 SMNVEV (reference sequence). The junction had 5 bases not matched to a gene; V was cut back by 6 bases and J by 5 bases. The CDR3 totals 13 residues. CDR3 nucleotides: TGTGCCAGCAGAAGACAGGGAAAAGATACGCAGTATTTT. It translates to CASRRQGKDTQYF.

This clonotype has more than one count but fewer than ten. This chain joins TRBV11-2 and TRBJ2-4; possible D gene TRBD2, 7 bases. The germline V gene has CDR1 SGHAT and CDR2 FQNNGV. The CDR3 is 16 amino acids. Trimming shortened V by 2 bases and J by 5 bases, and 16 bases separated the two germline ends. CDR3 protein: CASSLSVRGGENIQYF. DNA for the CDR3: TGTGCCAGCAGCTTATCCGTCAGGGGAGGGGAAAACATTCAGTACTTC.

This clonotype was counted many times. The rearrangement uses TRBV25-1 and TRBJ1-1; D perhaps matches TRBD1 (5 bases). Germline assignment: CDR1 MGHDK and CDR2 SYGVNS. This CDR3 is built from 11 residues. V gave up 3 bases and J gave up 11 bases, with 10 bases separating them. The CDR3 DNA reads TGTGCCAGCAGTGACCGAGGGGCTGCTTTCTTT. Its translation: CASSDRGAAFF.

This clonotype was seen ten or more times. The chain combines TRBV24-1 with TRBJ2-2; D is possibly TRBD2 (5 bases). The CDR3 has 17 residues. V lost 0 bases and J 4 bases, leaving 14 bases between the germline ends. Looked up from germline, CDR1 is KGHDR and CDR2 is SFDVKD. CDR3 in amino acids: CATSDLGLPSGTGELFF. In DNA, the CDR3 is TGTGCCACCAGTGATTTGGGACTCCCATCGGGCACCGGGGAGCTGTTTTTT.

This clonotype was seen more than once but under ten times. V usage is TRBV5-5 and J usage is TRBJ2-3; 8 positions match TRBD1. Germline lookup yields CDR1 SGHKS and CDR2 YYEKEE (reference sequence). V dropped 2 bases and J dropped 5; count of bases not matched to a gene: 7. The CDR3 is made up of 15 amino acids. The CDR3 region is CASSLWTGSGDTQYF. Written as DNA, the CDR3 is TGTGCCAGCAGCTTATGGACAGGGTCGGGAGATACGCAGTATTTT. The entire variable domain, with the rest obtained from reference TRBV5-5 and TRBJ2-3, is as follows: DAGVTQSPTHLIKTRGQQVTLRCSPISGHKSVSWYQQVLGQGPQFIFQYYEKEERGRGNFPDRFSARQFPNYSSELNVNALLLGDSALYLCASSLWTGSGDTQYFGPGTRLTVL.

Only a few counts were recorded for this clonotype. The chain uses TRBV29-1 and TRBJ1-2, with TRBD1 matching over 9 bases. The CDR3 loop spans 14 amino acids. Losses at the gene ends were 2 bases for V and 4 bases for J; bases not matched to a gene: 5. From germline, CDR1 is SQVTM and CDR2 ANQGSEA. The CDR3 sequence is CSVEKGDRVYGYTF. CDR3 nucleotide sequence: TGCAGCGTTGAAAAGGGGGACAGGGTCTATGGCTACACCTTC.

This clonotype was observed many times. The chain is built from TRBV10-2 and TRBJ2-1; D call uncertain. In germline, CDR1 is WSHSY, CDR2 SAAADI. Between the trimmed V and J ends, which lost 5 bases and 6 bases, there was a span of 8 bases. CDR3 length: 12 residues. In nucleotides, the CDR3 is TGCGCCAGCAGTATACTCAGCAATGAGCAGTTCTTC. It encodes CASSILSNEQFF.

For the CDR3, the DNA is TGTGCCAGCAGTTTGGGACAGGCCCTAGAAGAGACCCAGTACTTC. This gives the protein CASSLGQALEETQYF. The chain employs TRBV12-3 or TRBV12-4 and TRBJ2-5; 8 nucleotides match TRBD1. Trimming took 3 bases from V and 3 from J; bases not matched to a gene: 6. The CDR3 has 15 amino acids.

This sequence joins TRBV3-1 and TRBJ1-6, with 8 bases that match TRBD1. Trimming cost V 4 bases and J 9 bases; bases outside gene matches: 11. Germline CDR1 and CDR2: LGHDT and YNNKEL (reference sequence). This CDR3 contains 16 residues. The CDR3 spells CASSRGTGGVGSPLHF. The CDR3 nucleotides read TGTGCCAGCAGCCGCGGGACAGGTGGCGTTGGTTCACCCCTCCACTTT.

The chain is built from TRBV28 and TRBJ1-5, with D maybe TRBD1 (5 bases). Germline values: CDR1 MDHEN, CDR2 SYDVKM. The CDR3 loop spans 16 amino acids. Trimming took off 8 bases at V and 0 bases at J, with 17 bases between the two ends. The chain's CDR3 is CASDISGSHSNQPQHF. The CDR3 DNA follows: TGTGCCAGCGACATCTCAGGGAGCCATAGCAATCAGCCCCAGCATTTT.

This clonotype was seen a handful of times. The rearrangement joins TRBV10-3 to TRBJ2-1, with D perhaps matching TRBD2 (5 bases). CDR1 is ENHRY, CDR2 SYGVKD, per germline. CDR3 length: 15 residues. CDR3 DNA sequence: TGTGCAACCCTGGAAGCGGTGGATTGGGACAATGAGCAGTTCTTC. Protein sequence: CATLEAVDWDNEQFF.

The chain combines TRBV7-8 with TRBJ2-5; either TRBD1 or TRBD2 may fit D (5 bases each). The CDR3 sequence is 15 residues long. Trimming took 5 bases from V and 4 from J, leaving 17 bases between them. CDR1 and CDR2 from the germline V gene are SGHVS and FQNEAQ. This chain's CDR3 is CASSPTPGTRETQYF. The CDR3 DNA sequence: TGTGCCAGCAGCCCGACCCCAGGGACCCGAGAGACCCAGTACTTC.

This clonotype has a handful of counts. The V call is TRBV7-7, the J call TRBJ2-3; the match to TRBD1 covers 9 bases. V trimming: 4 bases; J trimming: 6 bases; junction bases outside the gene matches: 11. Germline CDR1 reads SSHAT; CDR2 reads FNYEAQ (reference sequence). The CDR3 contains 16 residues. DNA for the CDR3: TGTGCCAGCAGCTCTGGGACAGGGAAAGGGGCGGATACGCAGTATTTT. Its protein product is CASSSGTGKGADTQYF.

This clonotype was detected a few times. The chain is built from TRBV29-1 and TRBJ1-1, with a tentative D call TRBD1 (5 bases). The CDR3 totals 15 residues. The germline gives CDR1 SQVTM, CDR2 ANQGSEA. V lost 6 bases and J lost 4, with 21 bases in between. The CDR3 DNA reads TGCAGCGTGGATCTTCCGCCGGGACTGAGCACTGAAGCTTTCTTT. This encodes CSVDLPPGLSTEAFF.

V usage is TRBV5-1 and J usage is TRBJ2-7; tentative D call: TRBD1 (5 bases). With 0 bases removed from V and 0 bases from J, the gap between germline ends came to 25 bases. The CDR3 has 20 amino acids. Germline values: CDR1 SGHRS, CDR2 YFSETQ. The CDR3 nucleotides read TGCGCCAGCAGCTTGGAAAAGCAGGGCTCGAATCACGATCCCTCCTACGAGCAGTACTTC. Translating gives CASSLEKQGSNHDPSYEQYF.

This clonotype was seen a handful of times. The chain employs TRBV5-1 and TRBJ2-2; D ambiguous. Germline V gene lookup returns CDR1 SGHRS and CDR2 YFSETQ. This CDR3 region has 16 residues. V was clipped by 1 base and J by 6 bases, with 16 bases between them. The CDR3 is CASSLSSGIYSGELFF. CDR3 nucleotides: TGCGCCAGCAGCTTGTCATCTGGGATTTATTCCGGGGAGCTGTTTTTT.

This clonotype was seen at least ten times. This chain uses TRBV15 with TRBJ2-1; D is undetermined. V was cut by 2 bases and J by 4 bases, with 9 bases left in between. The CDR3 spans 14 residues. The germline gives CDR1 LNHNV, CDR2 YYDKDF (reference sequence). In DNA form, the CDR3 reads TGTGCCACCAGCAGAATGGAGAGGTACAATGAGCAGTTCTTC. It encodes CATSRMERYNEQFF.

The rearrangement links TRBV28 to TRBJ2-7; D unresolved. V gave up 9 bases and J gave up 0 bases, with 12 bases separating them. Per the germline V gene, CDR1 is MDHEN and CDR2 is SYDVKM. The CDR3 is made up of 13 amino acids. The CDR3 region is CARNYRSSYEQYV. The CDR3 DNA is TGTGCCAGAAATTACAGAAGCTCCTACGAGCAGTACGTC.

This clonotype was counted many times. V usage is TRBV7-2 and J usage is TRBJ1-5, with a possible D match to TRBD1 (5 bases). The germline V gene has CDR1 SGHTA and CDR2 FQGNSA. This CDR3 has 13 amino acids. V was pared by 6 bases and J by 10 bases, with 16 bases between. Written as DNA, the CDR3 is TGTGCCAGCAGTTATGACAGCTCTCGACCCCAGCATTTT. Its protein is CASSYDSSRPQHF.

Many counts were recorded for this clonotype. The V call is TRBV5-1, the J call TRBJ2-1; the D gene is possibly TRBD2 (5 bases). The germline V and J ends were trimmed by 4 bases and 7 bases, with 15 bases remaining between them. This CDR3 is 14 amino acids long. The germline CDR1 and CDR2 sequences are SGHRS and YFSETQ. CDR3 in amino acids: CASSPLGSLNEQFF. The DNA of the CDR3 is TGCGCCAGCAGCCCGTTGGGGAGTCTGAATGAGCAGTTCTTC.

CDR3 sequence reads: CASSSDARATGANVLTF. CDR3 coding DNA: TGTGCCAGCAGCTCGGACGCCCGTGCGACTGGGGCCAACGTCCTGACTTTC. V is TRBV7-8 and J is TRBJ2-6; D not certain. The germline V gene encodes CDR1 SGHVS and CDR2 FQNEAQ. V was pared by 4 bases and J by 2 bases, with 15 bases between. The length of the CDR3 is 17 residues.